Listed below are T cell receptor beta chains from one sample, sequenced in a study of cytomegalovirus exposure and HLA in healthy donors. Only in-frame clones appear in the TCRdb table, and some are missing; sequencing was by immunoSEQ multiplex PCR. This table has 130,000 to 150,000 clones, about four fifths appearing once. The specimen sequenced was PBMCs. The receptors originated from a woman aged 18-29 years in good health and CMV-seropositive. Both conserved end residues are part of each CDR3. Where a row states a size, it is once, few, many or the class of an expanded clone; other rows omit it.

CDR3 protein	V gene	J gene	clone size
CASSYSTAWGYTF	TRBV6-5	TRBJ1-2	few
CASSFNPDSSYEQYF	TRBV5-6	TRBJ2-7	few
CASSLDLDSVLNEQFF	TRBV5-1	TRBJ2-1	-
CASSSGGGQQINSPLHF	TRBV7-2	TRBJ1-6	-
CASSEVWGGLYEKLFF	TRBV6-1	TRBJ1-4	-
CAWSAKVAGADGYTF	TRBV30	TRBJ1-2	-
CASSFGTGNTGELFF	TRBV5-1	TRBJ2-2	few
CSVETGGWGEQYF	TRBV29-1	TRBJ2-7	-
CASSGRTGFYEQFF	TRBV9	TRBJ2-1	-
CASTPGTELYEQYF	TRBV19	TRBJ2-7	few
CASSHRTGWNSPLHF	TRBV11-2	TRBJ1-6	-
CASSEYAHQATGELFF	TRBV25-1	TRBJ2-2	-
CASSLLNGGETQYF	TRBV5-1	TRBJ2-5	-
CASSFPGQNTEAFF	TRBV5-1	TRBJ1-1	-
CAWSGGDRGYNEQFF	TRBV30	TRBJ2-1	-
CAISVGYRGDVNTEAFF	TRBV10-3	TRBJ1-1	few
CASSYSMGGLRNEQYF	TRBV6-5	TRBJ2-7	-
CASSHSGQGQPQHF	TRBV10-2	TRBJ1-5	-
CASSLAGPNTEAFF	TRBV5-1	TRBJ1-1	-
CASSPNRGGGYNEQFF	TRBV6-4	TRBJ2-1	once
CASSGDYTGTGNGYTF	TRBV6-4	TRBJ1-2	-
CASSYPTDYGYTF	TRBV5-8	TRBJ1-2	-
CSVRSGGNTEAFF	TRBV29-1	TRBJ1-1	-
CASSPGSTSTDTQYF	TRBV6-4	TRBJ2-3	-
CASRLDHRTAEQYF	TRBV6-6	TRBJ2-7	-
CASSLEGQETQYF	TRBV5-6	TRBJ2-5	-
CSVVNRDYEQYF	TRBV29-1	TRBJ2-7	-
CASSPPIRTGVYEQYF	TRBV18	TRBJ2-7	-
CASSRVGDRNTEAFF	TRBV7-2	TRBJ1-1	-